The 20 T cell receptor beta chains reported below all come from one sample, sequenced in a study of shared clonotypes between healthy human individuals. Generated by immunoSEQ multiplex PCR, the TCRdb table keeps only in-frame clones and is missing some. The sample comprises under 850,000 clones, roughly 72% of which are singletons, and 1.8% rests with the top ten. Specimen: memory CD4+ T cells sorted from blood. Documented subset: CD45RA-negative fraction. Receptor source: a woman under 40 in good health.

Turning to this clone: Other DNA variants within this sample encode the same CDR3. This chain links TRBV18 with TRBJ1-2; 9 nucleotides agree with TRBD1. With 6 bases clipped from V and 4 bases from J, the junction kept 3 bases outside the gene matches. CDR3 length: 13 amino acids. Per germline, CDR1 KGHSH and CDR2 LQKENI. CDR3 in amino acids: CASSQGQGYGYTF. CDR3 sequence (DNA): TGTGCCAGCTCCCAGGGACAGGGCTATGGCTACACCTTC. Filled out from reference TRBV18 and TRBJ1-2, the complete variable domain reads NAGVMQNPRHLVRRRGQEARLRCSPMKGHSHVYWYRQLPEEGLKFMVYLQKENIIDESGMPKERFSAEFPKEGPSILRIQQVVRGDSAAYFCASSQGQGYGYTFGSGTRLTVV.

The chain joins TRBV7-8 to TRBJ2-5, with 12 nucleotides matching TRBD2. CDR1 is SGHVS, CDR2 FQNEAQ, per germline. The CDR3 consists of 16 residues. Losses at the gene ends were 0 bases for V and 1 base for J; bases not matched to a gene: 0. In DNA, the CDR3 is TGTGCCAGCAGCTTAGCGGGACTAGCGGGCCAAGAGACCCAGTACTTC. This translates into CASSLAGLAGQETQYF.

The CDR3 DNA reads TGTGCCAGCAGCCCAAGCGGGAGGGCCGGAGGGAATGAGCAGTTCTTC. Amino acids: CASSPSGRAGGNEQFF. The chain combines TRBV14 with TRBJ2-1; 10 bases map to TRBD2. CDR3 length equals 16 residues. Trimming cost V 4 bases and J 7 bases; bases outside gene matches: 10. Germline V gene sequence: CDR1 SGHDN, CDR2 FVKESK.

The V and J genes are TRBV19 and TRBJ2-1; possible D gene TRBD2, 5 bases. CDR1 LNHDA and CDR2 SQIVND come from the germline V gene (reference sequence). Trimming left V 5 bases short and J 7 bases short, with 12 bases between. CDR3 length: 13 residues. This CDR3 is CASSLLGFNEQFF. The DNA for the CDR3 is TGTGCCAGTAGTTTACTAGGTTTTAATGAGCAGTTCTTC.

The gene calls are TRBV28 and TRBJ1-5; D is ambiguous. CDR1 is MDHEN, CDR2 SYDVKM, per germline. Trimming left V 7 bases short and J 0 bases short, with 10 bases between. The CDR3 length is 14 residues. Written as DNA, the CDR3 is TGTGCCAGCAACTCAGTATATAGCAATCAGCCCCAGCATTTT. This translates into CASNSVYSNQPQHF. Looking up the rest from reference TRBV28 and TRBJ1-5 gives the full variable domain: DVKVTQSSRYLVKRTGEKVFLECVQDMDHENMFWYRQDPGLGLRLIYFSYDVKMKEKGDIPEGYSVSREKKERFSLILESASTNQTSMYLCASNSVYSNQPQHFGDGTRLSIL.

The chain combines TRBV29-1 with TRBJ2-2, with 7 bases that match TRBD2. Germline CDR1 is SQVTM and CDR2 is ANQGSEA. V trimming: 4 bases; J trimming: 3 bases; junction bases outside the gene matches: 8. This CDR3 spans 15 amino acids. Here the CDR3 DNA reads TGCAGCGTTGCCCCTAGCGGAGAATACACCGGGGAGCTGTTTTTT. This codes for CSVAPSGEYTGELFF.

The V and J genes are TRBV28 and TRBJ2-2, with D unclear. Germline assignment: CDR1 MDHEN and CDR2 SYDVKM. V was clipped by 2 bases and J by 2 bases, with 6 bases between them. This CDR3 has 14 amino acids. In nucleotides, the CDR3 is TGTGCCAGCAGTTTACCGCCTAACACCGGGGAGCTGTTTTTT. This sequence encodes CASSLPPNTGELFF.

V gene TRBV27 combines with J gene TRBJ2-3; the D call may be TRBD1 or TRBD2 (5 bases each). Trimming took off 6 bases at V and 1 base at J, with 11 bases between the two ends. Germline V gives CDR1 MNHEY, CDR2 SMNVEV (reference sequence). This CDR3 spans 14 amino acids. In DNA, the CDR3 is TGTGCCAGCAGAAGGGACCGGGGCACAGATACGCAGTATTTT. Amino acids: CASRRDRGTDTQYF.

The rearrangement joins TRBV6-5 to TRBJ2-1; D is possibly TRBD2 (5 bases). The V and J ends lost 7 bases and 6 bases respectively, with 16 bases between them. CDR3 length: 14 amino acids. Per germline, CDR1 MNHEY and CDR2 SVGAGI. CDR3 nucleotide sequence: TGTGCCAGCACCATGGGTGGGAGTTTCAATGAGCAGTTCTTC. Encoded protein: CASTMGGSFNEQFF.

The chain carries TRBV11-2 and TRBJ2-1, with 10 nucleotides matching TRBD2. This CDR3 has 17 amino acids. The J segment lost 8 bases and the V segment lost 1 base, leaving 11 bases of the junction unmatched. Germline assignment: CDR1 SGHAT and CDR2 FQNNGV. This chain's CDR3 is CASSLVAGLAAQYEQFF. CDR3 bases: TGTGCCAGCAGCTTAGTAGCCGGACTAGCGGCACAATATGAGCAGTTCTTC.

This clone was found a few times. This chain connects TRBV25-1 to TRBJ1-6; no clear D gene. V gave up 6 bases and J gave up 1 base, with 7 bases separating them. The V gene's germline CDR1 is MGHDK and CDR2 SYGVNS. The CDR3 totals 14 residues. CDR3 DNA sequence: TGTGCCAGCAGCGGACTGTCCTATAATTCACCCCTCCACTTT. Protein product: CASSGLSYNSPLHF.

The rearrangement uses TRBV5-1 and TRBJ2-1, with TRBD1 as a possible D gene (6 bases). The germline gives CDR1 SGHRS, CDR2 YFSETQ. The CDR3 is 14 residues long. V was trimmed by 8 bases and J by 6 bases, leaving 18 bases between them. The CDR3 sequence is CASGKGTQGNEQFF. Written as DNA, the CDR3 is TGCGCCAGTGGCAAGGGGACACAAGGCAATGAGCAGTTCTTC.

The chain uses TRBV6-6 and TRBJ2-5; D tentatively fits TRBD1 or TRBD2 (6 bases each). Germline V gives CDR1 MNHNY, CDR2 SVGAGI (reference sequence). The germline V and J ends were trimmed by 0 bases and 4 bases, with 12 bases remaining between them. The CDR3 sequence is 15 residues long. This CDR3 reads CASSYSRGGRETQYF. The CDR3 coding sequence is TGTGCCAGCAGTTACTCGAGAGGGGGGAGAGAGACCCAGTACTTC.

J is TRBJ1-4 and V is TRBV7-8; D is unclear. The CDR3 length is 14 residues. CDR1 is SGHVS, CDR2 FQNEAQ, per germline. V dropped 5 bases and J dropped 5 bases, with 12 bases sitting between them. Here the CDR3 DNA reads TGTGCCAGCAGCCTCCGTAAAGGAAATGAAAAACTGTTTTTT. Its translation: CASSLRKGNEKLFF.

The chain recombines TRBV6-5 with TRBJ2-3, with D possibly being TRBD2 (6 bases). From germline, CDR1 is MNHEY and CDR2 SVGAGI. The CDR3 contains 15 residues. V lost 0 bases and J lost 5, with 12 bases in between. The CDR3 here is CASSYSRGNRDTQYF. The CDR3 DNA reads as TGTGCCAGCAGTTACTCTCGGGGGAACAGAGATACGCAGTATTTT.

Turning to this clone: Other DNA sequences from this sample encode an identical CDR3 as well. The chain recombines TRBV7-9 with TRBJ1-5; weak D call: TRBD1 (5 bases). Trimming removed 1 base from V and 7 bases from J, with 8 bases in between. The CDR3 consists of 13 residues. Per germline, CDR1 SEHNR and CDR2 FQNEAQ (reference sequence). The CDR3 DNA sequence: TGTGCCAGCAGCTTAGGGGGCCGCCAGCCCCAGCATTTT. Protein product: CASSLGGRQPQHF.

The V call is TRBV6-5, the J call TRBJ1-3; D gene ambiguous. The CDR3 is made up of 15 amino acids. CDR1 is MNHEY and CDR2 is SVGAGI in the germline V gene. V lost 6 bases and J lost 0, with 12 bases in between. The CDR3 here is CASRGRGSSGNTIYF. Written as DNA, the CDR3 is TGTGCCAGCAGGGGCCGTGGGAGCTCTGGAAACACCATATATTTT.

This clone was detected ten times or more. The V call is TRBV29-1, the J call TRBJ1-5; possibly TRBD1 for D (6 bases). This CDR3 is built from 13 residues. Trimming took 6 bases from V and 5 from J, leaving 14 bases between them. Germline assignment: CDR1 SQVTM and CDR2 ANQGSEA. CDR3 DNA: TGCAGCGTAGGGTCAGGGGTTGATCAGCCCCAGCATTTT. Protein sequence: CSVGSGVDQPQHF. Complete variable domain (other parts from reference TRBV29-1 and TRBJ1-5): SAVISQKPSRDICQRGTSLTIQCQVDSQVTMMFWYRQQPGQSLTLIATANQGSEATYESGFVIDKFPISRPNLTFSTLTVSNMSPEDSSIYLCSVGSGVDQPQHFGDGTRLSIL.

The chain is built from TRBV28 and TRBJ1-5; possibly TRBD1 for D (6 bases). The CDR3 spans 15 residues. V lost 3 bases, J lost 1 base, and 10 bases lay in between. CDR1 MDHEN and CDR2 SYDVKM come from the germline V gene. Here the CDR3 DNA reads TGTGCCAGCAGTTTGGTCGGGACAAGCAATCAGCCCCAGCATTTT. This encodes CASSLVGTSNQPQHF.

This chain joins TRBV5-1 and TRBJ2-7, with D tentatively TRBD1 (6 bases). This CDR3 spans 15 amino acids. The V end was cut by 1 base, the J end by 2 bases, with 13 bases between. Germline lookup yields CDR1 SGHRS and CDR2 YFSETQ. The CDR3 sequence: CASSLLAGVTYEQYF. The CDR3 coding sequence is TGCGCCAGCAGCTTGTTGGCAGGGGTAACCTACGAGCAGTACTTC.